These T cell receptor beta chains were read from a single sample in a study of monozygotic twins with cystic fibrosis. Generated by immunoSEQ multiplex PCR, the TCRdb table keeps only in-frame clones and is missing some. The sample records around 34,000 clones, about 92% being singletons. Input material: blood. Receptor source: a girl aged 2 to 9 with cystic fibrosis. The CDR3 runs from the conserved cysteine through the conserved F or W. The order of the fields is V gene, D gene, clone size, J gene, CDR3 protein, CDR3 DNA. D genes are given only for firm matches. Not all rows give a size; the values are once, few, many and, for expanded clones, a class.

TRBV9	NA	few	TRBJ2-1	CASSGFYNEQFF	TGTGCCAGCAGCGGTTTCTACAATGAGCAGTTCTTC
TRBV6-5	NA	NA	TRBJ1-4	CASRRQNEKLFF	TGTGCCAGCCGGAGGCAGAATGAAAAACTGTTTTTT
TRBV11-2	NA	NA	TRBJ2-3	CASSLGGPYTQYF	TGTGCCAGCAGCCTAGGTGGGCCCTATACGCAGTATTTT
TRBV27	TRBD2	NA	TRBJ2-7	CASSPAGLAGYEQYF	TGTGCCAGCAGTCCTGCGGGACTAGCGGGCTACGAGCAGTACTTC
TRBV7-9	TRBD2	NA	TRBJ2-3	CASSLGDYRTQYF	TGTGCCAGCAGCTTAGGGGACTACCGGACGCAGTATTTT
TRBV5-1	NA	NA	TRBJ2-3	CASSSRRGLNTDTQYF	TGCGCCAGCAGCAGCCGGCGGGGGCTTAACACAGATACGCAGTATTTT
TRBV7-6	NA	NA	TRBJ1-6	CASSYLKDSPLHF	TGTGCCAGCAGCTACCTAAAGGATTCACCCCTCCACTTT
TRBV27	NA	once	TRBJ2-2	CASSRFLGDTGELFF	TGTGCCAGCAGCCGCTTCCTCGGCGACACCGGGGAGCTGTTTTTT
TRBV7-6	NA	NA	TRBJ2-7	CASSQTVAAYEQYF	TGTGCCAGCAGCCAGACAGTAGCCGCCTACGAGCAGTACTTC
TRBV7-2	NA	NA	TRBJ1-3	CASSPSPLHTIYF	TGTGCCAGCAGCCCCAGTCCGCTACACACCATATATTTT
TRBV7-2	NA	NA	TRBJ1-6	CASSLDNNSPLHF	TGTGCCAGCAGCTTAGACAATAATTCACCCCTCCACTTT
TRBV7-9	NA	few	TRBJ2-5	CASSLASAETQYF	TGTGCCAGCAGCTTGGCGAGTGCGGAGACCCAGTACTTC
TRBV28	NA	NA	TRBJ1-4	CASSFSRVNEKLFF	TGTGCCAGCAGTTTCTCCAGGGTTAATGAAAAACTGTTTTTT
TRBV18	NA	NA	TRBJ1-1	CASSPGHHLGGHTEAFF	TGTGCCAGCTCACCGGGACACCACCTAGGGGGACACACTGAAGCTTTCTTT
TRBV9	NA	NA	TRBJ2-2	CASSVGSGELFF	TGTGCCAGCAGCGTAGGATCCGGGGAGCTGTTTTTT
TRBV6-6	TRBD2	NA	TRBJ2-7	CASTPAASGIYEQYF	TGTGCCAGCACTCCGGCCGCTAGCGGGATCTACGAGCAGTACTTC
TRBV28	NA	NA	TRBJ2-1	CASSLRRTLSSYNEQFF	TGTGCCAGCAGTTTAAGGCGGACATTGAGCTCCTACAATGAGCAGTTCTTC
TRBV6-6	NA	NA	TRBJ1-2	CASSLGAGKANYGYTF	TGTGCCAGCAGTCTCGGAGCGGGTAAAGCTAACTATGGCTACACCTTC
TRBV27	TRBD2	NA	TRBJ2-3	CASKQGGRGLSTQYF	TGTGCCAGCAAACAGGGCGGGAGGGGCCTCAGTACGCAGTATTTT
TRBV5-8	NA	NA	TRBJ2-5	CASAQETQYF	TGTGCCAGCGCACAAGAGACCCAGTACTTC
TRBV7-9	TRBD1	NA	TRBJ1-5	CASSYSPGGQPQHF	TGTGCCAGCAGTTATAGCCCAGGGGGGCAGCCCCAGCATTTT
TRBV5-4	NA	once	TRBJ1-1	CASSSGLNTEAFF	TGTGCCAGCAGCTCTGGACTCAACACTGAAGCTTTCTTT